These T cell receptor beta chains were read from a single sample in a study of OX40 agonist ivuxolimab in advanced cancers. Assay: immunoSEQ multiplex PCR; the TCRdb copy retains only in-frame clones and omits some. The data show 75,000 to 80,000 clones, around 85% seen once. The sample was CD4+ or CD8+ T cells sorted from blood, taken in a trial of the OX40 agonist ivuxolimab. Receptors were obtained from an adult with an advanced solid tumor such as melanoma, head and neck, liver or kidney cancer. The CDR3 runs from the conserved cysteine through the conserved F or W. Each record gives: J gene, V gene, clone size, D gene, CDR3 protein, CDR3 DNA. The D gene is left open where the match is weak. Some rows have no size entry. The others give once, few or many, or a class for an expanded clone.

J gene: TRBJ2-1; V gene: TRBV19; clone size: few; D gene: .; CDR3 protein: CASSPRAGEQFF; CDR3 DNA: TGTGCCAGTAGTCCTAGAGCGGGTGAGCAGTTCTTC
J gene: TRBJ1-1; V gene: TRBV11-2; clone size: .; D gene: .; CDR3 protein: CASSAVGGNTEAFF; CDR3 DNA: TGTGCCAGCAGCGCTGTGGGGGGGAACACTGAAGCTTTCTTT
J gene: TRBJ1-4; V gene: TRBV7-2; clone size: .; D gene: .; CDR3 protein: CASSPQTTNEKLFF; CDR3 DNA: TGTGCCAGCAGCCCTCAGACTACTAATGAAAAACTGTTTTTT
J gene: TRBJ2-3; V gene: TRBV28; clone size: .; D gene: .; CDR3 protein: CASSSPVSSTDTQYF; CDR3 DNA: TGTGCCAGCAGTTCCCCAGTTTCTAGCACAGATACGCAGTATTTT
J gene: TRBJ2-1; V gene: TRBV28; clone size: .; D gene: TRBD2; CDR3 protein: CASSPGLANEQFF; CDR3 DNA: TGTGCCAGCAGTCCAGGACTAGCAAATGAGCAGTTCTTC
J gene: TRBJ1-1; V gene: TRBV18; clone size: few; D gene: .; CDR3 protein: CASSPQREAEAFF; CDR3 DNA: TGTGCCAGCTCACCACAGAGGGAGGCTGAAGCTTTCTTT
J gene: TRBJ1-4; V gene: TRBV28; clone size: .; D gene: .; CDR3 protein: CASSSLRKEQKEEKLFF; CDR3 DNA: TGTGCCAGCAGTTCCCTCCGGAAGGAACAAAAAGAAGAAAAACTGTTTTTT
J gene: TRBJ2-7; V gene: TRBV11-2; clone size: .; D gene: .; CDR3 protein: CASSLDIPYEQYF; CDR3 DNA: TGTGCCAGCAGCTTAGATATCCCCTACGAGCAGTACTTC
J gene: TRBJ1-5; V gene: TRBV28; clone size: once; D gene: .; CDR3 protein: CASSLGLLNLQPQHF; CDR3 DNA: TGTGCCAGCAGTTTGGGACTTCTAAACCTTCAGCCCCAGCATTTT
J gene: TRBJ2-1; V gene: TRBV7-9; clone size: once; D gene: .; CDR3 protein: CASSFYLGVLNEQFF; CDR3 DNA: TGTGCCAGCAGCTTTTACTTAGGGGTCCTCAATGAGCAGTTCTTC
J gene: TRBJ2-1; V gene: TRBV11-1; clone size: .; D gene: TRBD1; CDR3 protein: CASSLHGTGVDNEQFF; CDR3 DNA: TGTGCCAGCAGCCTACATGGGACAGGGGTTGACAATGAGCAGTTCTTC
J gene: TRBJ1-5; V gene: TRBV9; clone size: .; D gene: TRBD1; CDR3 protein: CASSVGQGTGQPQHF; CDR3 DNA: TGTGCCAGCAGCGTGGGACAGGGGACCGGTCAGCCCCAGCATTTT
J gene: TRBJ1-2; V gene: TRBV5-1; clone size: .; D gene: TRBD1; CDR3 protein: CASSSATDRDGYGYTF; CDR3 DNA: TGCGCCAGCAGCTCCGCCACGGACAGGGATGGGTATGGCTACACCTTC
J gene: TRBJ2-3; V gene: TRBV27; clone size: .; D gene: .; CDR3 protein: CASSLSAGGGRVTDTQYF; CDR3 DNA: TGTGCCAGCAGTTTATCGGCAGGAGGAGGGAGAGTCACAGATACGCAGTATTTT
J gene: TRBJ1-4; V gene: TRBV7-6; clone size: .; D gene: .; CDR3 protein: CASSSPIGARGEKLFF; CDR3 DNA: TGTGCCAGCAGCTCCCCGATTGGGGCGAGGGGTGAAAAACTGTTTTTT
J gene: TRBJ2-2; V gene: TRBV5-6; clone size: .; D gene: .; CDR3 protein: CASSLGLNTGELFF; CDR3 DNA: TGTGCCAGCAGCTTGGGACTTAACACCGGGGAGCTGTTTTTT
J gene: TRBJ1-5; V gene: TRBV7-2; clone size: .; D gene: .; CDR3 protein: CASSLTGNSNQPQHF; CDR3 DNA: TGTGCCAGCAGCTTAACCGGTAATAGCAATCAGCCCCAGCATTTT
J gene: TRBJ2-3; V gene: TRBV5-4; clone size: .; D gene: TRBD1; CDR3 protein: CASRLRDRSTDTQYF; CDR3 DNA: TGTGCCAGCCGCCTTAGGGACAGAAGCACAGATACGCAGTATTTT
J gene: TRBJ2-5; V gene: TRBV5-1; clone size: .; D gene: .; CDR3 protein: CASSSQVQETQYF; CDR3 DNA: TGCGCCAGCAGCAGTCAGGTCCAAGAGACCCAGTACTTC
J gene: TRBJ2-7; V gene: TRBV11-2; clone size: .; D gene: .; CDR3 protein: CASSSVSFEQYF; CDR3 DNA: TGTGCCAGCAGCTCTGTCAGCTTCGAGCAGTACTTC
J gene: TRBJ1-4; V gene: TRBV28; clone size: .; D gene: .; CDR3 protein: CASSPFGELFF; CDR3 DNA: TGTGCCAGCAGTCCATTTGGGGAACTGTTTTTT
J gene: TRBJ1-6; V gene: TRBV6-5; clone size: few; D gene: .; CDR3 protein: CASSGGWDSPLHF; CDR3 DNA: TGTGCCAGCAGCGGAGGGTGGGATTCACCCCTCCACTTT
J gene: TRBJ2-5; V gene: TRBV5-1; clone size: .; D gene: TRBD1; CDR3 protein: CASSSGQGRETQYF; CDR3 DNA: TGCGCCAGCAGCTCAGGACAGGGTCGAGAGACCCAGTACTTC
J gene: TRBJ2-7; V gene: TRBV7-3; clone size: .; D gene: TRBD2; CDR3 protein: CASSRTSGTGEQYF; CDR3 DNA: TGTGCCAGCAGCCGGACTAGCGGGACGGGCGAGCAGTACTTC
J gene: TRBJ1-4; V gene: TRBV2; clone size: .; D gene: .; CDR3 protein: CASSGRQYEKLFF; CDR3 DNA: TGTGCCAGCAGTGGGAGACAGTATGAAAAACTGTTTTTT
J gene: TRBJ2-1; V gene: TRBV5-1; clone size: .; D gene: .; CDR3 protein: CASSLEGNSYNEQFF; CDR3 DNA: TGCGCCAGCAGCTTGGAGGGAAACTCCTACAATGAGCAGTTCTTC
J gene: TRBJ2-7; V gene: TRBV6-1; clone size: .; D gene: TRBD2; CDR3 protein: CASSGDYTYEQYF; CDR3 DNA: TGTGCCAGCAGTGGGGACTACACCTACGAGCAGTACTTC
J gene: TRBJ1-5; V gene: TRBV6-5; clone size: .; D gene: TRBD1; CDR3 protein: CASSLGTGTNQPQHF; CDR3 DNA: TGTGCCAGCAGCCTCGGGACAGGGACTAATCAGCCCCAGCATTTT
J gene: TRBJ2-2; V gene: TRBV4-1; clone size: .; D gene: .; CDR3 protein: CASSQGLRLGELFF; CDR3 DNA: TGCGCCAGCAGCCAAGGGTTGCGGCTCGGGGAGCTGTTTTTT
J gene: TRBJ1-3; V gene: TRBV5-5; clone size: .; D gene: .; CDR3 protein: CASSRGSLFSGNTIYF; CDR3 DNA: TGTGCCAGCAGCCGCGGCAGCCTATTCTCTGGAAACACCATATATTTT
J gene: TRBJ1-4; V gene: TRBV5-1; clone size: once; D gene: TRBD1; CDR3 protein: CASSLYSGGVGEKLFF; CDR3 DNA: TGCGCCAGCAGCTTATATTCAGGGGGCGTAGGAGAAAAACTGTTTTTT
J gene: TRBJ2-7; V gene: TRBV6-5; clone size: .; D gene: .; CDR3 protein: CASRSGLDSTYEQYF; CDR3 DNA: TGTGCCAGCAGATCCGGACTGGATTCTACCTACGAGCAGTACTTC
J gene: TRBJ2-7; V gene: TRBV7-2; clone size: .; D gene: .; CDR3 protein: CASSLATTYEQYF; CDR3 DNA: TGTGCCAGCAGCTTAGCGACCACCTACGAGCAGTACTTC
J gene: TRBJ2-5; V gene: TRBV19; clone size: few; D gene: TRBD2; CDR3 protein: CASSVGRDLETQYF; CDR3 DNA: TGTGCCAGTAGTGTGGGGAGGGACTTAGAGACCCAGTACTTC
J gene: TRBJ2-3; V gene: TRBV5-4; clone size: .; D gene: .; CDR3 protein: CASSLDRLPASTDTQYF; CDR3 DNA: TGTGCCAGCAGCTTGGATCGGCTCCCGGCTAGCACAGATACGCAGTATTTT
J gene: TRBJ2-7; V gene: TRBV6-6; clone size: .; D gene: TRBD2; CDR3 protein: CASLNIAGGQGEQYF; CDR3 DNA: TGTGCCAGCCTCAACATAGCGGGGGGTCAAGGGGAGCAGTACTTC
J gene: TRBJ1-2; V gene: TRBV30; clone size: medium-sized; D gene: .; CDR3 protein: CAWRAGTLGYTF; CDR3 DNA: TGTGCCTGGAGGGCCGGGACGCTTGGCTACACCTTC
J gene: TRBJ1-2; V gene: TRBV2; clone size: once; D gene: .; CDR3 protein: CASSEAGGLRGYTF; CDR3 DNA: TGTGCCAGCAGTGAAGCTGGGGGCCTGCGTGGCTACACCTTC
J gene: TRBJ2-3; V gene: TRBV5-1; clone size: once; D gene: .; CDR3 protein: CASSFEGEVDTQYF; CDR3 DNA: TGCGCCAGCAGCTTCGAGGGAGAGGTAGATACGCAGTATTTT
J gene: TRBJ2-2; V gene: TRBV7-3; clone size: .; D gene: TRBD2; CDR3 protein: CASSLGLAGATGELFF; CDR3 DNA: TGTGCCAGCAGCTTGGGACTAGCGGGGGCAACCGGGGAGCTGTTTTTT
J gene: TRBJ1-1; V gene: TRBV28; clone size: .; D gene: .; CDR3 protein: CASSLRGGRWTEAFF; CDR3 DNA: TGTGCCAGCAGTTTAAGGGGGGGGCGTTGGACTGAAGCTTTCTTT
J gene: TRBJ2-7; V gene: TRBV9; clone size: .; D gene: TRBD1; CDR3 protein: CASSVGTDRGIYEQYF; CDR3 DNA: TGTGCCAGCAGCGTAGGGACCGACAGGGGGATCTACGAGCAGTACTTC
J gene: TRBJ2-2; V gene: TRBV7-9; clone size: .; D gene: .; CDR3 protein: CASSLGGGGDTGELFF; CDR3 DNA: TGTGCCAGCAGCTTAGGGGGAGGCGGGGACACCGGGGAGCTGTTTTTT
J gene: TRBJ2-1; V gene: TRBV28; clone size: .; D gene: TRBD2; CDR3 protein: CASSAWTSGSNEQFF; CDR3 DNA: TGTGCCAGCAGTGCCTGGACTAGCGGGAGCAATGAGCAGTTCTTC
J gene: TRBJ2-2; V gene: TRBV19; clone size: .; D gene: TRBD1; CDR3 protein: CASSLEGYRGRVLAGELFF; CDR3 DNA: TGTGCCAGTAGCCTCGAGGGTTACAGGGGGCGAGTTTTAGCCGGGGAGCTGTTTTTT
J gene: TRBJ1-1; V gene: TRBV5-4; clone size: .; D gene: TRBD1; CDR3 protein: CASSPRNRGHLSTEAFF; CDR3 DNA: TGTGCCAGCAGTCCGAGGAACAGGGGGCATCTCAGCACTGAAGCTTTCTTT
J gene: TRBJ1-5; V gene: TRBV30; clone size: .; D gene: .; CDR3 protein: CAWSVASLSAFQPQHF; CDR3 DNA: TGTGCCTGGAGTGTAGCGAGCCTGTCCGCTTTTCAGCCCCAGCATTTT
J gene: TRBJ1-5; V gene: TRBV19; clone size: .; D gene: TRBD1; CDR3 protein: CASSKGQGAYQPQHF; CDR3 DNA: TGTGCCAGTAGTAAAGGACAGGGGGCTTATCAGCCCCAGCATTTT
J gene: TRBJ2-7; V gene: TRBV11-2; clone size: .; D gene: .; CDR3 protein: CASRPGLTYEQYF; CDR3 DNA: TGTGCCAGCAGACCGGGACTTACCTACGAGCAGTACTTC
J gene: TRBJ1-5; V gene: TRBV2; clone size: .; D gene: .; CDR3 protein: CASTELDGFNQPQHF; CDR3 DNA: TGTGCCAGCACTGAATTGGACGGATTCAATCAGCCCCAGCATTTT
J gene: TRBJ1-5; V gene: TRBV14; clone size: .; D gene: TRBD1; CDR3 protein: CASSDDRVGVGQPQHF; CDR3 DNA: TGTGCCAGCAGCGATGACAGGGTTGGGGTCGGTCAGCCCCAGCATTTT
J gene: TRBJ1-5; V gene: TRBV27; clone size: once; D gene: .; CDR3 protein: CASSFGRGNQPQHF; CDR3 DNA: TGTGCCAGCAGTTTCGGCAGGGGCAATCAGCCCCAGCATTTT